Listed below are T cell receptor beta chains from one sample, sequenced in a study of T cell repertoires in cytomegalovirus infection. TCRdb recomputed calls from the reads with MiXCR, one row per CDR3 protein. The data hold some 150,000 distinct CDR3 sequences, with 25% to 35% observed a single time. Their antigens remain unidentified. This sample comprised CD8+ T cells from cultured PBMCs, obtained from culture after CMV antigen stimulation. All receptors come from a human donor in good health (CMV status not recorded). Some clones in this sample may be carry-over from other donors' samples. Both conserved end residues are part of each CDR3. The D gene is left open where the match is weak. A clone size is listed for some rows: how often the clone was seen (once, few, many), or a class if it is expanded.

V: TRBV6-1; size: -; D: TRBD1; J: TRBJ1-5; DNA: TGTGCCAGCAGTGAGGACAGGGGGCGTCAGCCCCAGCATTTT; CDR3: CASSEDRGRQPQHF
V: TRBV27; size: -; D: -; J: TRBJ2-1; DNA: TGTGCCAGCAGTCTGCTGGCGAGCTACAATGAGCAGTTCTTC; CDR3: CASSLLASYNEQFF
V: TRBV29-1; size: -; D: -; J: TRBJ1-2; DNA: TGCAGCGTTGAAGATCGTAGGGCCAGTAACTATGGCTACACCTTC; CDR3: CSVEDRRASNYGYTF
V: TRBV19; size: -; D: -; J: TRBJ2-2; DNA: TGTGCCAGTAGTATGTCAGTGAACGGGGAGCTGTTTTTT; CDR3: CASSMSVNGELFF
V: TRBV7-9; size: medium-sized; D: -; J: TRBJ2-5; DNA: TGTGCCAGCAGCTTAGAAGGATACCAAGAGACCCAGTACTTC; CDR3: CASSLEGYQETQYF
V: TRBV20-1; size: few; D: -; J: TRBJ2-3; DNA: TGCAGTGCCCAGGACGACACAAACATCAGCACAGATACGCAGTATTTT; CDR3: CSAQDDTNISTDTQYF
V: TRBV19; size: -; D: -; J: TRBJ2-7; DNA: TGTGCCAGTAGTATAGAGCCTAGATCCCCCTACGAGCAGTACTTC; CDR3: CASSIEPRSPYEQYF
V: TRBV5-1; size: once; D: TRBD1; J: TRBJ2-7; DNA: TGCGCCAGCAGCTTGGATGGGCAGGGGGCTCGGGAGCAGTACTTC; CDR3: CASSLDGQGAREQYF
V: TRBV11-1; size: few; D: TRBD1; J: TRBJ2-1; DNA: TGTGCCAGCAGCCGGACAGGGGACACCTACAATGAGCAGTTCTTC; CDR3: CASSRTGDTYNEQFF
V: TRBV9; size: -; D: TRBD2; J: TRBJ2-5; DNA: TGTGCCAGCAACGTAGGGGCGGGGGTAGCGGAGACCCAGTACTTC; CDR3: CASNVGAGVAETQYF
V: TRBV5-4; size: -; D: TRBD1; J: TRBJ1-2; DNA: TGTGCCAGCAGCTGGGCAGGGGGCGCGGACTATGGCTACACCTTC; CDR3: CASSWAGGADYGYTF
V: TRBV6-5; size: few; D: -; J: TRBJ1-5; DNA: TGTGCCAGCAGTCCGACAGAATATAGCAATCAGCCCCAGCATTTT; CDR3: CASSPTEYSNQPQHF
V: TRBV19; size: few; D: -; J: TRBJ1-1; DNA: TGTGCCAGTAGTATCTCAGGCTCTGAAGCTTTCTTT; CDR3: CASSISGSEAFF
V: TRBV29-1; size: -; D: TRBD2; J: TRBJ2-2; DNA: TGCAGCGTTGAAAGCGGGACTCTCACCGGGGAGCTGTTTTTT; CDR3: CSVESGTLTGELFF
V: TRBV27; size: few; D: TRBD2; J: TRBJ2-3; DNA: TGTGCCAGCAGTAGCAGTTGGAGCGGGGGGGCAACAGATACGCAGTATTTT; CDR3: CASSSSWSGGATDTQYF
V: TRBV7-7; size: many; D: -; J: TRBJ2-3; DNA: TGTGCCAGCAGCTTCGCCTTGGGAGATACGCAGTATTTT; CDR3: CASSFALGDTQYF
V: TRBV6-8; size: -; D: TRBD2; J: TRBJ2-1; DNA: TGTGCCAGCAGTCCTAGGACTAGCGGGGGCTTATTGGATGAGCAGTTCTTC; CDR3: CASSPRTSGGLLDEQFF
V: TRBV29-1; size: -; D: TRBD2; J: TRBJ2-7; DNA: TGCAGCGTTGAAGGGGGCAGGCCGTCCTCTGGGACTAGCGGCTACGAGCAGTACTTC; CDR3: CSVEGGRPSSGTSGYEQYF
V: TRBV20-1; size: -; D: TRBD2; J: TRBJ2-3; DNA: TGCAGTGCTAGAGATTTGGGTAGCGGGGGAGATACGCAGTATTTT; CDR3: CSARDLGSGGDTQYF
V: TRBV20-1; size: few; D: TRBD1; J: TRBJ2-7; DNA: TGCAGTGCGTTGGACGACAGGGTCTACGAGCAGTACTTC; CDR3: CSALDDRVYEQYF
V: TRBV3-1; size: many; D: -; J: TRBJ2-3; DNA: TGTGCCAGCAGCCTCGGGAGCTCCGCAGATACGCAGTATTTT; CDR3: CASSLGSSADTQYF
V: TRBV19; size: -; D: TRBD1; J: TRBJ2-4; DNA: TGTGCCAGTAGTACTCGACAGGGGGTAGACAAAAACATTCAGTACTTC; CDR3: CASSTRQGVDKNIQYF
V: TRBV6-6; size: few; D: TRBD2; J: TRBJ2-7; DNA: TGTGCCAGCAGTTCGCCGGGACTAGCGGCCTACGAGCAGTACTTC; CDR3: CASSSPGLAAYEQYF
V: TRBV27; size: -; D: -; J: TRBJ1-5; DNA: TGTGCCAGCAGTCCCACGTACAATCAGCCCCAGCATTTT; CDR3: CASSPTYNQPQHF
V: TRBV6-1; size: many; D: TRBD2; J: TRBJ2-1; DNA: TGTGCCAGCAGTGAAACTAGCGGGGGGGGGTATGAGCAGTTCTTC; CDR3: CASSETSGGGYEQFF
V: TRBV7-6; size: many; D: -; J: TRBJ1-1; DNA: TGTGCCAGCAGCTTAGTCAGGACAGCTTCGGACACTGAAGCTTTCTTT; CDR3: CASSLVRTASDTEAFF
V: TRBV7-7; size: few; D: -; J: TRBJ2-6; DNA: TGTGCCAGCAGCCCAATGGTTGGCGGAACCCATGGACACTCTGGGGCCAACGTCCTGACTTTC; CDR3: CASSPMVGGTHGHSGANVLTF
V: TRBV15; size: many; D: -; J: TRBJ2-1; DNA: TGTGCCACCGGCCATCGGGTGGACATTGTGTCGGACAATGAGCAGTTCTTC; CDR3: CATGHRVDIVSDNEQFF
V: TRBV19; size: few; D: -; J: TRBJ2-7; DNA: TGTGCCAGTAGTACCCCGGACAGTGGCTACGAGCAGTACTTC; CDR3: CASSTPDSGYEQYF
V: TRBV5-6; size: -; D: -; J: TRBJ2-1; DNA: TGTGCCAGCAGCTTGGGACATATTTACAATGAGCAGTTCTTC; CDR3: CASSLGHIYNEQFF
V: TRBV6-6; size: -; D: -; J: TRBJ1-2; DNA: TGTGCCAGCAGTTACTCTACGTCCCTAGGCTACACCTTC; CDR3: CASSYSTSLGYTF
V: TRBV3-1; size: -; D: TRBD1; J: TRBJ2-7; DNA: TGTGCCAGCAGCCAAGATCTTGTGACAGGGATCAACGAGCAGTACTTC; CDR3: CASSQDLVTGINEQYF
V: TRBV6-5; size: -; D: -; J: TRBJ1-1; DNA: TGTGCCAGCAGTTACTCTCCCCTAGAGCCGAACACTGAAGCTTTCTTT; CDR3: CASSYSPLEPNTEAFF
V: TRBV6-1; size: -; D: -; J: TRBJ1-2; DNA: TGTGCCAGCAGTTTCGACGGGCCCTTAGGCTATGGCTACACCTTC; CDR3: CASSFDGPLGYGYTF
V: TRBV27; size: -; D: -; J: TRBJ2-7; DNA: TGTGCCAGCAGTTCCGGGACATGGGCCTACGAGCAGTACTTC; CDR3: CASSSGTWAYEQYF
V: TRBV19; size: -; D: -; J: TRBJ2-1; DNA: TGTGCCAGTACCAGTTTTAGTTACAATGAGCAGTTCTTC; CDR3: CASTSFSYNEQFF